These T cell receptor beta chains were read from a single sample in a study of cytomegalovirus exposure and HLA in healthy donors. This table comes from immunoSEQ multiplex PCR, and its TCRdb copy is limited to in-frame clones, with some not included. The profile covers about 160,000 clones, with around 82% appearing a single time and roughly 10% taken by the ten largest. The sample was PBMCs. The receptors were gathered from a man aged 50 or older in good health and CMV-seropositive. Each CDR3 is given with its conserved first and last residue. D genes are given only for firm matches. The size of a clone is reported for some rows only, either as once, few or many, or as a class for expanded clones.

>TRBD1|TRBV7-3|large|TRBJ2-7
CASSPTGGRYEQYF
TGTGCCAGCAGCCCAACAGGGGGCCGCTACGAGCAGTACTTC
>.|TRBV6-5|.|TRBJ1-3
CASSINSGNTIYF
TGTGCCAGCAGTATTAACTCTGGAAACACCATATATTTT
>TRBD2|TRBV4-2|once|TRBJ2-7
CASSQEGRGGYEQYF
TGTGCCAGCAGCCAAGAGGGACGGGGGGGCTACGAGCAGTACTTC
>.|TRBV7-6|.|TRBJ2-1
CASSSSGLEQFF
TGTGCCAGCAGCTCCTCTGGGCTTGAGCAGTTCTTC
>TRBD1|TRBV18|.|TRBJ1-3
CASSLLGDRVDTGNTIYF
TGTGCCAGCTCACTGCTGGGGGACAGGGTTGATACTGGAAACACCATATATTTT
>.|TRBV21-1|once|TRBJ2-7
CASRKASGWQYF
TGTGCCAGCCGAAAAGCTAGCGGCTGGCAGTACTTC
>TRBD1|TRBV4-1|.|TRBJ1-2
CASSRGGGTGGNGYTF
TGCGCCAGCAGCCGCGGGGGCGGGACAGGGGGCAATGGCTACACCTTC
>.|TRBV11-3|.|TRBJ1-1
CASSQHAGGTEAFF
TGTGCCAGCAGCCAACACGCCGGAGGGACTGAAGCTTTCTTT
>.|TRBV6-1|.|TRBJ2-7
CASSLGYRSYEQYF
TGTGCCAGCAGTTTGGGCTACCGTTCCTACGAGCAGTACTTC
>.|TRBV5-1|.|TRBJ2-3
CASSSIPDEDTQYF
TGCGCCAGCAGCTCCATTCCAGATGAAGATACGCAGTATTTT
>.|TRBV6-6|once|TRBJ1-5
CASRTNSNQPQHF
TGTGCCAGCAGAACTAATAGCAATCAGCCCCAGCATTTT